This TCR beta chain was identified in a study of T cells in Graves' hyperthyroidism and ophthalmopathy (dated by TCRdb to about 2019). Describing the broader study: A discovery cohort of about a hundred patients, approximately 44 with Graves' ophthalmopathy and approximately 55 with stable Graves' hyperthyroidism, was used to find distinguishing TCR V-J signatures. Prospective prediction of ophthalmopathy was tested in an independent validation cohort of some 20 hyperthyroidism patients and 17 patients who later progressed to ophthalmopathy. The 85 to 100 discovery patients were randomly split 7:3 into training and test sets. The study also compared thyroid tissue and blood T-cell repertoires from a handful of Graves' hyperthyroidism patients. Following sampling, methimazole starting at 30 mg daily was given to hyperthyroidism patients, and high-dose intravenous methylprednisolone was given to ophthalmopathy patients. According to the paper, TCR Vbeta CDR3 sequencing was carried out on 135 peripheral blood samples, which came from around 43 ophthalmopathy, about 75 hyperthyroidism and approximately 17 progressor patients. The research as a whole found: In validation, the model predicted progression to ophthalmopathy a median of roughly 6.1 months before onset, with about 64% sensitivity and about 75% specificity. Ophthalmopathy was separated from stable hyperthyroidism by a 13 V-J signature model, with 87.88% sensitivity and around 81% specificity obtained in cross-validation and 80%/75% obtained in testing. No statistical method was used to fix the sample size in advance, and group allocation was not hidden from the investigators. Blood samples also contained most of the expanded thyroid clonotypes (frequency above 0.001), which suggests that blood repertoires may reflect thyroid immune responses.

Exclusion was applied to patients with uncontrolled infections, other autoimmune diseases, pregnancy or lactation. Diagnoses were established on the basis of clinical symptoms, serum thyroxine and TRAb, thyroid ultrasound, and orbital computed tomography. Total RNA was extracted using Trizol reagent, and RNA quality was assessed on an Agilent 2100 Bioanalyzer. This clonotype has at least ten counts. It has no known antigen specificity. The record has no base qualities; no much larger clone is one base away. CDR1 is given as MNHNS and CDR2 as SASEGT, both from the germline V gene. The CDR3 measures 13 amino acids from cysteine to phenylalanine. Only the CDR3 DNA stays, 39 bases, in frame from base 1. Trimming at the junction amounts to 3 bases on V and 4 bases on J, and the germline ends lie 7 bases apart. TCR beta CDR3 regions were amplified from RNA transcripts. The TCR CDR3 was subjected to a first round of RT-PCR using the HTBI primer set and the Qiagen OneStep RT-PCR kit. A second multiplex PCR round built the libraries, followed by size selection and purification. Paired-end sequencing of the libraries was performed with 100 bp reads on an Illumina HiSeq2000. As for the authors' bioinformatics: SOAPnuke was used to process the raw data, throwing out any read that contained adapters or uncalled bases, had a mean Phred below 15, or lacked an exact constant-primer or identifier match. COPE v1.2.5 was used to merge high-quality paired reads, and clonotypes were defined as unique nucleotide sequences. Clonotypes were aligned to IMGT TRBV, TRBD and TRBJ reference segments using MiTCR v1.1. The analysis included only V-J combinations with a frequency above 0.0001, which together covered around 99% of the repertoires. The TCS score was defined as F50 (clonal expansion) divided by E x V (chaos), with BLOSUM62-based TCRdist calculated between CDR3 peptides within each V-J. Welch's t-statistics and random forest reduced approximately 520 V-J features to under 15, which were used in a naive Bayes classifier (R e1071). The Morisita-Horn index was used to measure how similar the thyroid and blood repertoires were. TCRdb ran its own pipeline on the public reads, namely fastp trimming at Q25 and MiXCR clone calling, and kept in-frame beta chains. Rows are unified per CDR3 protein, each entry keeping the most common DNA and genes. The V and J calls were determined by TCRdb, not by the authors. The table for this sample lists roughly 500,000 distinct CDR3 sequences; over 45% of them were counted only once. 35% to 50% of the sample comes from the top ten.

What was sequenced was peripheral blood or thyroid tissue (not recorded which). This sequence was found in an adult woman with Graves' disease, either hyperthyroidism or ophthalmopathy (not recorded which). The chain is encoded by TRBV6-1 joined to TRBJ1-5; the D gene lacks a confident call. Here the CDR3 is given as CASSDRKNQPQHF. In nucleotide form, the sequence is TGTGCCAGCAGTGACAGGAAGAATCAGCCCCAGCATTTT.